The source of this TCR beta chain is a study of PD-1 blockade in classical Hodgkin lymphoma. Of note for this clone: What it binds is not known.

This CDR3 is built from 14 residues. The germline V gene has CDR1 SGHVS and CDR2 FNYEAQ. The V gene lost 1 base and the J gene lost 0 bases, with 4 bases spanning the gap. Overall study findings and caveats: CD4+ TCR diversity, unlike CD8+, rose significantly by C4D1. Repertoire difference causes, possibly disease activity or prior therapy, remain undefined. The study found complete responders had baseline diversity similar to newly diagnosed patients.

TCRdb keeps only in-frame clones here, not all; method: immunoSEQ multiplex PCR. This sample carries roughly 150,000 clones, around 73% of them seen once, and the ten largest clones take roughly 9.8%. Every patient experienced relapse after autologous stem cell transplantation, and brentuximab vedotin exposure varied. Best overall response was complete response, partial response or progressive disease in these relapsed/refractory classical Hodgkin lymphoma patients. The receptor comes from a human donor with classical Hodgkin lymphoma. The material sequenced was peripheral blood mononuclear cells (PBMCs), taken before the second cycle of nivolumab. The chain joins TRBV7-6 to TRBJ1-3; D remains ambiguous. The CDR3 DNA sequence: TGTGCCAGCAGCTTAGAGTTCTCTGGAAACACCATATATTTT. As protein: CASSLEFSGNTIYF.